The clone carrying this TCR beta chain was detected many times. Its antigen remains unknown. This sample was included in a study of T cells in Graves' hyperthyroidism and ophthalmopathy. Study summary: Peripheral blood draws took place at initial diagnosis, ahead of any treatment.

Findings and limits, study-wide: The blood repertoire included most of the expanded thyroid clonotypes above 0.001.

RNA transcripts provided the source from which TCR beta CDR3 regions were amplified. Researchers ran a first-round RT-PCR on the TCR CDR3 using the HTBI primer set. TCRdb re-derived calls from the multiplex PCR reads in MiXCR, one entry per CDR3 protein. The sample holds around 280,000 distinct CDR3 sequences; 10% to 15% are singletons and the top ten take about 8%. This CDR3 spans 16 amino acids. CDR1 is MGHRA, CDR2 YSYEKL, per germline. Trimming pared 4 bases from V and 0 bases from J, leaving 15 bases between. The study based diagnoses on clinical symptoms, serum thyroxine and TRAb, thyroid ultrasound and orbital computed tomography. The authors took PBMCs from 10 ml fresh peripheral blood.

The chain couples TRBV4-1 to TRBJ1-2; D may be TRBD1 (5 bases). The sequence came from a woman aged 25 to 39 with Graves' hyperthyroidism that later progressed to Graves' ophthalmopathy. Sequenced material: blood. CDR3 sequence (DNA): TGCGCCAGCAGCCCCACGGCAGGGCCAACTAACTATGGCTACACCTTC. As protein: CASSPTAGPTNYGYTF.